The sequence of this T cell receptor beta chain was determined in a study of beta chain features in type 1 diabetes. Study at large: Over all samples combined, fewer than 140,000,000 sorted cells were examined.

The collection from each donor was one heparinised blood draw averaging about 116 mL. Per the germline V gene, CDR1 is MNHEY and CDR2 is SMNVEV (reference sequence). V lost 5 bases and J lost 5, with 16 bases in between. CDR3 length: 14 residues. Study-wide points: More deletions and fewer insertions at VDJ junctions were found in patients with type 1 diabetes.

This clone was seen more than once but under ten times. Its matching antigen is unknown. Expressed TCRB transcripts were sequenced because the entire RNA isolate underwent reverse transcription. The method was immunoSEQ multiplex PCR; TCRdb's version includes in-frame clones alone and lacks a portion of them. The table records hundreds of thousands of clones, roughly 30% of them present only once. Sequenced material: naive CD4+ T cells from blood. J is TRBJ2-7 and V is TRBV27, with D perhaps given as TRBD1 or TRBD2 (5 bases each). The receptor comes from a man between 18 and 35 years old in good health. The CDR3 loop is CASSRAGTAHEQYF. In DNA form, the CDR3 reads TGTGCCAGCAGTAGGGCAGGGACGGCCCACGAGCAGTACTTC.